These 3 T cell receptor beta chains were sequenced from one sample in a study of T cells in Graves' hyperthyroidism and ophthalmopathy. RNA transcripts were the template for amplifying TCR beta CDR3 regions. Initially, a first-round RT-PCR of the TCR CDR3 employed the HTBI primer set. TCRdb fed the multiplex PCR reads into MiXCR, producing one record per CDR3 protein. The sample records some 340,000 distinct CDR3 sequences, approximately 15% being singletons. Sequencing input: blood. These receptors all come from a woman aged 40 to 49 with Graves' ophthalmopathy.

The table lists this clonotype with many counts. V usage is TRBV24-1 and J usage is TRBJ2-2; perhaps D is TRBD1 or TRBD2 (5 bases each). V lost 3 bases and J lost 0, with 16 bases in between. In germline, CDR1 is KGHDR, CDR2 SFDVKD. The CDR3 consists of 18 residues. The CDR3 nucleotides are TGTGCCACCAGTGATCCTCCGGGACGGAACACGAACACCGGGGAGCTGTTTTTT. The encoded protein is CATSDPPGRNTNTGELFF.

CDR3 in amino acids: CSARDTLSERGSYNEQFF. DNA for the CDR3: TGCAGTGCTAGAGACACCCTTAGCGAGAGGGGTTCCTACAATGAGCAGTTCTTC. The chain has TRBV20-1 and TRBJ2-1; D tentatively reads TRBD1 or TRBD2 (5 bases each). The length of the CDR3 is 18 residues. Germline V gives CDR1 DFQATT, CDR2 SNEGSKA (reference sequence). Trimming left V 0 bases short and J 1 base short, with 19 bases between.

This clonotype occurred many times. V usage is TRBV20-1 and J usage is TRBJ2-1; no definite D call. Germline V gene data show CDR1 as DFQATT and CDR2 as SNEGSKA (reference sequence). The ends were cut back, 6 bases at V and 6 bases at J, with 12 bases in the middle. This CDR3 has 12 residues. The CDR3 here is CSARWLGNEQFF. The CDR3 DNA sequence: TGCAGTGCAAGGTGGTTGGGCAATGAGCAGTTCTTC.